The next 21 T cell receptor beta chains were all read from a single sample in a study of long-term antiretroviral therapy in people with HIV. At the survey level, the v3.0 immunoSEQ assay was run. The protocol was immunoSEQ multiplex PCR, while the TCRdb copy is restricted to in-frame clones and leaves out a portion. The table records about 22,000 clones, about nine tenths of them present only once. The sample consisted of unsorted PBMCs, taken 1.8 years before starting antiretroviral therapy. These receptors all stem from a woman in her twenties or thirties with HIV.

The rearrangement uses TRBV10-2 and TRBJ1-5; unclear D gene. The V gene's germline CDR1 is WSHSY and CDR2 SAAADI. The CDR3 sequence is 16 residues long. The ends were cut back, 1 base at V and 0 bases at J, with 10 bases in the middle. CDR3: CASSEFLLVSNQPQHF. CDR3 nucleotide sequence: TGCGCCAGCAGTGAGTTTTTACTCGTTAGCAATCAGCCCCAGCATTTT.

This sequence joins TRBV9 and TRBJ2-1; 10 positions agree with TRBD2. There are 15 residues in the CDR3. The germline V gene encodes CDR1 SGDLS and CDR2 YYNGEE. V lost 4 bases to trimming and J lost 4 bases; unmatched junction nucleotides: 5. The CDR3 reads CASSSSGGAYNEQFF. The CDR3 coding sequence is TGTGCCAGCAGCTCAAGCGGGGGGGCTTACAATGAGCAGTTCTTC.

The chain carries TRBV15 and TRBJ2-7; tentatively, D is TRBD1 (5 bases). Germline V gives CDR1 LNHNV, CDR2 YYDKDF (reference sequence). The CDR3 runs 15 residues. V was clipped by 1 base and J by 4 bases, with 14 bases between them. The CDR3 sequence: CATSRGRASSYEQYV. CDR3 DNA sequence: TGTGCCACCAGCAGAGGCAGGGCTTCTTCTTACGAGCAGTACGTC.

This chain uses TRBV27 with TRBJ1-2; 10 bases are a match to TRBD1. This CDR3 spans 14 amino acids. Unmatched junction bases numbered 4, after V lost 1 base and J lost 8 bases. Germline CDR1 is MNHEY and CDR2 is SMNVEV (reference sequence). The DNA of the CDR3 is TGTGCCAGCAGTTTATATGGGACAGGGGTCGGCTACACCTTC. It is translated as CASSLYGTGVGYTF.

This clone has only one observation. The chain recombines TRBV21-1 with TRBJ1-5. TRBV21-1 is annotated as a pseudogene. There are 19 residues in the CDR3. CDR3 DNA: TGTGCCAGCAGCAAAGGGGAGGAGAAGGATACTCTTAGCAATCAGCCCCAGCATTTT. It codes for CASSKGEEKDTLSNQPQHF.

CDR3 coding DNA: TGTGCCAGCAGCCCCGGGGGGGCAGCCTACAATGAGCAGTTCTTC. Translating gives CASSPGGAAYNEQFF. This chain joins TRBV7-2 and TRBJ2-1; 8 bases fit TRBD2. Unmatched junction bases numbered 5, after V lost 5 bases and J lost 2 bases. The CDR3 contains 15 residues. The germline V gene has CDR1 SGHTA and CDR2 FQGNSA.

The chain combines TRBV28 with TRBJ1-5; 9 nucleotides align to TRBD1. CDR1 is MDHEN and CDR2 is SYDVKM in the germline V gene. CDR3 length: 16 residues. Unmatched junction bases numbered 3, after V lost 2 bases and J lost 1 base. CDR3 protein: CASSLATGGSNQPQHF. The CDR3 DNA reads TGTGCCAGCAGTTTAGCGACAGGGGGGAGCAATCAGCCCCAGCATTTT.

The chain employs TRBV4-1 and TRBJ1-2; TRBD1 matches at 9 bases. With 2 bases clipped from V and 14 bases from J, the junction kept 9 bases outside the gene matches. The germline gives CDR1 MGHRA, CDR2 YSYEKL. The CDR3 contains 13 residues. CDR3 sequence (DNA): TGCGCCAGCAGCCAACGGACAGGGGAGACGTGGACCTTC. Its protein product is CASSQRTGETWTF.

The chain carries TRBV6-5 and TRBJ1-2, with TRBD1 as a possible D gene (6 bases). Per the germline V gene, CDR1 is MNHEY and CDR2 is SVGAGI. Trimming cost V 9 bases and J 4 bases, with 12 bases left between them. This CDR3 is 12 amino acids long. Here the CDR3 reads CASSTGIYGYTF. As DNA, the CDR3 is TGTGCCAGTAGCACAGGGATCTATGGCTACACCTTC.

This clone appeared once. V is TRBV9 and J is TRBJ1-2; TRBD1 matches at 8 bases. This CDR3 region has 16 residues. Germline V gives CDR1 SGDLS, CDR2 YYNGEE. J was trimmed by 7 bases and V by 3 bases; bases with no gene match: 14. This chain's CDR3 is CASSGGSGGDAPGYTF. CDR3 nucleotide sequence: TGTGCCAGCAGCGGGGGTTCAGGGGGCGACGCTCCTGGCTACACCTTC.

V gene TRBV5-6 combines with J gene TRBJ2-2; D is unclear. The germline gives CDR1 SGHDT, CDR2 YYEEEE. V was pared by 2 bases and J by 2 bases, with 7 bases between. The CDR3 totals 14 residues. The DNA for the CDR3 is TGTGCCAGCAGCTTAGTCCGAAACACCGGGGAGCTGTTTTTT. Residues: CASSLVRNTGELFF.

This chain links TRBV7-9 with TRBJ1-1; no clear D. CDR3 size: 14 residues. Trimming took off 5 bases at V and 1 base at J, with 11 bases between the two ends. Germline V lookup: CDR1 SEHNR, CDR2 FQNEAQ (reference sequence). The CDR3 loop reads CASSIEGRNTEAFF. CDR3 coding DNA: TGTGCCAGCAGCATTGAAGGGAGGAACACTGAAGCTTTCTTT. Using reference TRBV7-9 and TRBJ1-1 for the parts outside the CDR3, the full variable domain is DTGVSQNPRHKITKRGQNVTFRCDPISEHNRLYWYRQTLGQGPEFLTYFQNEAQLEKSRLLSDRFSAERPKGSFSTLEIQRTEQGDSAMYLCASSIEGRNTEAFFGQGTRLTVV.

This chain connects TRBV5-6 to TRBJ1-2, with 8 bases matching TRBD1. The CDR3 spans 17 residues. CDR1 is SGHDT, CDR2 YYEEEE, per germline. J lost 3 bases, V lost 2 bases, and 12 bases had no gene match. The CDR3 DNA sequence: TGTGCCAGCAGCTTTGGGCCTAAGGGACAGGATGACTATGGCTACACCTTC. Its translation is CASSFGPKGQDDYGYTF.

The chain joins TRBV12-5 to TRBJ2-5, with D perhaps matching TRBD2 (6 bases). The CDR3 runs to 16 residues. V was shortened by 5 bases and J by 0 bases, with 16 bases between the two germline ends. From germline, CDR1 is LGHNT and CDR2 FRNRAP. CDR3 sequence (DNA): TGTGCTAGTGGTCCCTACGGGCTAGCGTACCAAGAGACCCAGTACTTC. Translation gives CASGPYGLAYQETQYF.

The J gene is TRBJ2-3, the V gene TRBV9, with 11 positions matching TRBD2. The CDR3 sequence is 16 residues long. V shed 4 bases and J 4 bases; nucleotides not matched to a gene: 8. The germline V gene has CDR1 SGDLS and CDR2 YYNGEE. The CDR3 sequence is CASSPSGTSGPDTQYF. As DNA, the CDR3 is TGTGCCAGCAGCCCGTCTGGGACTAGCGGCCCAGATACGCAGTATTTT.

The rearrangement uses TRBV6-1 and TRBJ1-1; a possible D gene is TRBD1 (5 bases). Germline CDR1 reads MNHNS; CDR2 reads SASEGT. V was shortened by 4 bases and J by 8 bases, with 17 bases between the two germline ends. This CDR3 spans 14 amino acids. The CDR3 reads CASSASGQLTEAFF. The CDR3 DNA follows: TGTGCCAGCAGTGCCTCGGGGCAATTAACCGAAGCTTTCTTT.

This sequence joins TRBV30 and TRBJ2-2; D gene unclear. The V gene lost 2 bases and the J gene lost 2 bases, with 12 bases spanning the gap. Looked up from germline, CDR1 is GTSNPN and CDR2 is SVGIG (reference sequence). The CDR3 consists of 15 residues. CDR3 nucleotides: TGTGCCTGGAGTCTAGGGTGGGGAAACACCGGGGAGCTGTTTTTT. This sequence encodes CAWSLGWGNTGELFF.

The chain uses TRBV7-3 and TRBJ2-1, with TRBD2 matching over 7 bases. V shed 0 bases and J 13 bases; nucleotides not matched to a gene: 12. Germline V gene data show CDR1 as SGHTA and CDR2 as FQGTGA. This CDR3 region has 15 residues. The chain's CDR3 is CASSLTWGGDREQFF. DNA for the CDR3: TGTGCCAGCAGCTTAACGTGGGGGGGGGACCGTGAACAGTTCTTC.

The chain uses TRBV27 and TRBJ1-1, with unresolved D. This CDR3 region has 13 residues. Germline V gene sequence: CDR1 MNHEY, CDR2 SMNVEV (reference sequence). Trimming pared 6 bases from V and 0 bases from J, leaving 8 bases between. The CDR3 DNA sequence: TGTGCCAGCAGGGATAATTTGAACACTGAAGCTTTCTTT. Its protein is CASRDNLNTEAFF.

The rearrangement joins TRBV11-2 to TRBJ1-1, with TRBD1 as a possible D gene (5 bases). V was pared by 4 bases and J by 7 bases, with 16 bases between. This CDR3 has 14 residues. Germline V gene data show CDR1 as SGHAT and CDR2 as FQNNGV. Written as DNA, the CDR3 is TGTGCCAGCAGCTCTCACGGGGGTGGATTTGAAGCTTTCTTT. This translates into CASSSHGGGFEAFF.

The rearrangement uses TRBV19 and TRBJ1-3; D ambiguous. Germline V gene sequence: CDR1 LNHDA, CDR2 SQIVND (reference sequence). V gave up 3 bases and J gave up 0 bases, with 15 bases separating them. The CDR3 totals 17 residues. The CDR3 nucleotides are TGTGCCAGTAGTATTATGGGCCTCAAGTACTCTGGAAACACCATATATTTT. This codes for CASSIMGLKYSGNTIYF.